Only a few counts were recorded for the clone carrying this T cell receptor beta chain. Its antigen is still unknown. These data come from a study of a mutant IDH1 vaccine in newly diagnosed glioma. Study at large: Most patients had received both radiotherapy and temozolomide, the prior options being radiotherapy, temozolomide, or both.

The time point denotes: baseline, week 1 (first vaccination visit). As to treatment: pre-vaccination baseline after standard-of-care therapy. New WHO grade 3 or 4 IDH1-mutant, ATRX-lost astrocytomas were present in all donors. Assay: immunoSEQ multiplex PCR; the TCRdb copy retains only in-frame clones and omits some. The sample lists 50,000 or so clones, roughly 80% occurring once. General study results and limits: Most patients, about 93%, showed vaccine-induced immune responses.

CDR3 size: 12 residues. Germline CDR1 is SQVTM and CDR2 is ANQGSEA. V lost 4 bases, J lost 3 bases, and 9 bases lay in between. The specimen comprised PBMCs, sampled from a glioma patient treated with radiotherapy, temozolomide or both. The sequence was obtained from a man between 18 and 35 years old with glioma. V usage is TRBV29-1 and J usage is TRBJ1-1, with no clear D. The DNA of the CDR3 is TGCAGCGTTGCTCAGGAATACACTGAAGCTTTCTTT. Protein: CSVAQEYTEAFF.